These 9 T cell receptor beta chains share one sample of origin, sequenced in a study of blood T cell repertoires in COVID-19. TCRdb's table, derived via immunoSEQ multiplex PCR, lists solely in-frame clones and lacks some. The sample lists fewer than 250,000 clones, about nine tenths seen once, with more than 7% in the top ten. The sample taken for sequencing was PBMCs or T cells enriched from blood (not recorded which). Receptors originate from a man under 40 in a cohort exposed to, infected with or recovered from COVID-19 (not recorded which).

The V and J genes are TRBV29-1 and TRBJ1-1; 8 bases are a match to TRBD1. Germline V gene data show CDR1 as SQVTM and CDR2 as ANQGSEA. After removal of 7 bases from V and 4 bases from J, the junction contained 11 bases not matched to a gene. This CDR3 comprises 14 residues. Written as DNA, the CDR3 is TGCAGCGGGGCCACTTACACAGGGGGCACTGAAGCTTTCTTT. It translates to CSGATYTGGTEAFF.

Note on this clone: Relative to the germline gene, one junction end is altered; a read error may explain this. The chain carries TRBV7-9 and TRBJ2-2, with D possibly matching TRBD2 (5 bases). The CDR3 spans 15 residues. Germline V gene sequence: CDR1 SEHNR, CDR2 FQNEAQ (reference sequence). CDR3 loop: CASSLARANAGELFF. As DNA, the CDR3 is TGTGCCAGCAGCTTAGCGAGGGCGAACGCCGGGGAGCTGTTTTTT. Using reference TRBV7-9 and TRBJ2-2 for the parts outside the CDR3, the full variable domain is DTGVSQNPRHKITKRGQNVTFRCDPISEHNRLYWYRQTLGQGPEFLTYFQNEAQLEKSRLLSDRFSAERPKGSFSTLEIQRTEQGDSAMYLCASSLARANAGELFFGEGSRLTVL.

The chain recombines TRBV5-5 with TRBJ1-6; 10 bases map to TRBD1. Germline V CDR1 and CDR2: SGHKS, YYEKEE (reference sequence). The CDR3 spans 15 residues. Trimming cost V 6 bases and J 14 bases; bases outside gene matches: 14. In nucleotides, the CDR3 is TGTGCCAGCACCCATCCCCGGGACAGGGGTTTAGCCCTCCACTTT. Its translation is CASTHPRDRGLALHF.

Only one count was recorded for this clone. The chain is built from TRBV29-1 and TRBJ2-1, with 14 bases aligning to TRBD2. Germline V gene lookup returns CDR1 SQVTM and CDR2 ANQGSEA. Trimming took 1 base from V and 5 from J; bases not matched to a gene: 10. There are 18 residues in the CDR3. The CDR3 DNA reads as TGCAGCGTTGAAGCAGGGACTAGCGGGAGTAAAAAAAACAATGAGCAGTTCTTC. It is translated as CSVEAGTSGSKKNNEQFF.

This clone came up a few times. The chain links TRBV6-4 to TRBJ2-1; the match to TRBD2 covers 14 bases. The CDR3 runs 16 residues. Trimming cost V 2 bases and J 7 bases; bases outside gene matches: 4. CDR1 is MRHNA and CDR2 is SNTAGT in the germline V gene. CDR3 DNA sequence: TGTGCCAGCAGTGACCGGGGACTAGCGGGAGTGAATGAGCAGTTCTTC. Translation: CASSDRGLAGVNEQFF.

The chain recombines TRBV7-2 with TRBJ2-2; 7 nucleotides match TRBD2. CDR1 and CDR2 from the germline V gene are SGHTA and FQGNSA. V was pared by 1 base and J by 5 bases, with 7 bases of the junction left unmatched. This CDR3 comprises 16 residues. The DNA for the CDR3 is TGTGCCAGCAGCTTAGTGGGACTATCGCGGACCGGGGAGCTGTTTTTT. Its translation: CASSLVGLSRTGELFF.

This chain connects TRBV20-1 to TRBJ2-3; the D gene is possibly TRBD1 (5 bases). The ends were cut back, 3 bases at V and 0 bases at J, with 13 bases in the middle. CDR3 size: 15 residues. Germline CDR1 reads DFQATT; CDR2 reads SNEGSKA (reference sequence). The CDR3 reads CSASFARVSTDTQYF. DNA of the CDR3: TGCAGTGCTAGTTTTGCCAGGGTCAGCACAGATACGCAGTATTTT.

The rearrangement links TRBV18 to TRBJ1-1; the match to TRBD1 covers 9 bases. CDR3 length equals 17 residues. CDR1 KGHSH and CDR2 LQKENI come from the germline V gene. Unmatched junction bases numbered 11, after V lost 2 bases and J lost 4 bases. CDR3 DNA sequence: TGTGCCAGCTCACCAGTTGCCTGGACAGGGGTGCGCACTGAAGCTTTCTTT. Translating it yields CASSPVAWTGVRTEAFF.

The rearrangement joins TRBV7-6 to TRBJ1-2; a weak D match, TRBD1 (6 bases). CDR1 SGHVS and CDR2 FNYEAQ come from the germline V gene. This CDR3 has 13 amino acids. The V gene lost 5 bases and the J gene lost 2 bases, with 9 bases spanning the gap. For the CDR3, the DNA is TGTGCCAGCAGCCGGGACACGAACTATGGCTACACCTTC. It codes for CASSRDTNYGYTF.